This T cell receptor (beta chain) is from a study of cytomegalovirus exposure and HLA in healthy donors. Comment on this clone: Its antigen is undetermined.

Primers: 60 Vbeta forward and 13 Jbeta reverse. Under the authors' procedure: A follow-up analysis tallied some 80 million unique TCR beta chains, approximately 11 million shared. Sequenced by immunoSEQ multiplex PCR; TCRdb stores in-frame clones only, minus some. The V and J calls and clone size come from that table; D and trimming were worked out from the DNA. Of about 170,000 clones in the sample, 55% to 65% were seen once. CDR3 length equals 16 residues. CDR1 and CDR2 (germline): LNHDA, SQIVND (reference sequence). V lost 3 bases, J lost 2 bases, and 16 bases lay in between. Findings of the study overall: The study put 150 to 200 TCR beta chains on its list as cytomegalovirus-associated. An analysis done earlier found most TCR beta V segments productive about 87% or about 30% of the time. V- and J-gene trimming in TCR beta was tied to a missense DCLRE1C variant by an analysis performed later.

The rearrangement uses TRBV19 and TRBJ2-5, with a possible D match to TRBD2 (5 bases). The specimen was PBMCs. This sequence originates from a man between 35 and 55 years old in good health and CMV-seronegative. The DNA for the CDR3 is TGTGCCAGTAGTATCGGTCGGGCTAGCTTACAAGAGACCCAGTACTTC. This sequence encodes CASSIGRASLQETQYF.